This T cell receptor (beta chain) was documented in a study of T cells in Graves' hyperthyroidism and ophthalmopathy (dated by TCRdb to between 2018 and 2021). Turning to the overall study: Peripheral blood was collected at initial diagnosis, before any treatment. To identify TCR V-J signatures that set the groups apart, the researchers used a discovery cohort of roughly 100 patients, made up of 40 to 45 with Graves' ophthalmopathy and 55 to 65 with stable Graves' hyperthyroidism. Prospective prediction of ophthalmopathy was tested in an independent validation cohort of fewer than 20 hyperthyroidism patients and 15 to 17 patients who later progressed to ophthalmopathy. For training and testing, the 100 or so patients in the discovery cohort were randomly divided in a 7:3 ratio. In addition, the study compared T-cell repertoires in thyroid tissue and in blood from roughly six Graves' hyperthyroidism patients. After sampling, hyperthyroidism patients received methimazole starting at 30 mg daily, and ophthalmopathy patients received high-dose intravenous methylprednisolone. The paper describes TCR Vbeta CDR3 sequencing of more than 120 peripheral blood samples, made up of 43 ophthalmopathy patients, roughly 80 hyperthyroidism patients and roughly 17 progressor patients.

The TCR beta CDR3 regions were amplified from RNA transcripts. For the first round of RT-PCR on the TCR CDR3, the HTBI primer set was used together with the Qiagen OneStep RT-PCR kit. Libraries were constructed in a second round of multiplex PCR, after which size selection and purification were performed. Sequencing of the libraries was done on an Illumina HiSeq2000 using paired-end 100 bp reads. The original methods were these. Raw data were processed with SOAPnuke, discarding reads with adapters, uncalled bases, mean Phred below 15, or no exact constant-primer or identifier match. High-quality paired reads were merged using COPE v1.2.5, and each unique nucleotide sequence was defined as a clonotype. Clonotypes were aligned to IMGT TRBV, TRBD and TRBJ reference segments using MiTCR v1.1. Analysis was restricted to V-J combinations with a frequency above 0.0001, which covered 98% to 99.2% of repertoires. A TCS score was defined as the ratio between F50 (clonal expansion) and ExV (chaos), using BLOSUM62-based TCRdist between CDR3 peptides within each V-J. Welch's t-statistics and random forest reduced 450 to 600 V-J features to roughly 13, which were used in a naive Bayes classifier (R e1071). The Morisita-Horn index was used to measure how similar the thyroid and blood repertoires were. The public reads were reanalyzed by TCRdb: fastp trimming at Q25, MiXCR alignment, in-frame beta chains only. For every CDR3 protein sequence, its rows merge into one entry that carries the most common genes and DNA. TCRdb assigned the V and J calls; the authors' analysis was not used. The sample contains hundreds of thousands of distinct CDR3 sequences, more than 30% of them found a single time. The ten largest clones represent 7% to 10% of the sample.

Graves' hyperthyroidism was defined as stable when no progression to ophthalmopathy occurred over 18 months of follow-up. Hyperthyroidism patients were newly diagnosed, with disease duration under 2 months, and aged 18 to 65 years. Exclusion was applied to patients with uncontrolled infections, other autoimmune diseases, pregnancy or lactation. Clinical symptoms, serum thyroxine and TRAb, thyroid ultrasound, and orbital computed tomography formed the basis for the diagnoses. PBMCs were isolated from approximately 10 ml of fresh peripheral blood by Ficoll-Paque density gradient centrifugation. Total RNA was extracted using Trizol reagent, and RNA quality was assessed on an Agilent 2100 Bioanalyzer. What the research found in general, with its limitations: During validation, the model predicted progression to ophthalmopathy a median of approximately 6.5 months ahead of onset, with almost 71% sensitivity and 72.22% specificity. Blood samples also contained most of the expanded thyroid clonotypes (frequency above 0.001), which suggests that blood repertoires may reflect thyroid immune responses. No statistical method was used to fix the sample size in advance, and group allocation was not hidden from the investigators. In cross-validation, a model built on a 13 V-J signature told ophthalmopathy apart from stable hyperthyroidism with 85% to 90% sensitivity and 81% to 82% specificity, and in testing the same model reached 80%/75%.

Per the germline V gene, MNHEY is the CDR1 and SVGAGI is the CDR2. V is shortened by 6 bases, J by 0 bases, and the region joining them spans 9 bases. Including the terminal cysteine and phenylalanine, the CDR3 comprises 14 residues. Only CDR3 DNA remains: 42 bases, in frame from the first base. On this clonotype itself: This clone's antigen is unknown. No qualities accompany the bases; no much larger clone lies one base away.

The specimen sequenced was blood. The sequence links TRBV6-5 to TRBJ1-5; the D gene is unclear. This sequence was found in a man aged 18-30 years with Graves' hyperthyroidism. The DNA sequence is TGTGCCAGCAGCCCCGCCCCTAGCAATCAGCCCCAGCATTTT. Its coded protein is CASSPAPSNQPQHF.